The clone carrying this TCR beta chain showed up just once. Profiled with immunoSEQ multiplex PCR; TCRdb holds only in-frame clones, not every one. The sample records some 230,000 clones, 85% being singletons. Germline trimming cut 3 bases from V and 7 bases from J; bases unmatched to any gene: 8. The CDR3 contains 14 residues. The source of the sample is a study of blood T cell repertoires in COVID-19. The sequenced material came from peripheral blood. The receptor was isolated from a man between 35 and 55 years old with acute or convalescent COVID-19. The chain uses TRBV23-1 and TRBJ1-1; 7 bases fit TRBD1. TRBV23-1 is assigned to the ORF class and has an uncertain function. The CDR3 loop reads CASSHPTGFIEAFF. The CDR3, as DNA: TGCGCCAGCAGTCACCCGACAGGGTTTATTGAAGCTTTCTTT.